The source of this T cell receptor (beta chain) is a study of blood T cell repertoires in COVID-19. Assay used: immunoSEQ multiplex PCR; TCRdb lists only in-frame clones, some missing. The sample has 150,000 to 200,000 clones; around 84% are singletons. The CDR3 consists of 16 residues. After removal of 0 bases from V and 2 bases from J, the junction contained 7 bases not matched to a gene. Per germline, CDR1 MNHEY and CDR2 SVGEGT. The chain links TRBV6-2 or TRBV6-3 to TRBJ2-7; 7 nucleotides agree with TRBD1. The specimen sequenced was peripheral blood. This clonotype originated in a woman of 80 years or more with acute or convalescent COVID-19. The CDR3 region is CASSYSRDSIAYEQYF. DNA of the CDR3: TGTGCCAGCAGTTACTCCCGGGACAGTATAGCCTACGAGCAGTACTTC.